This T cell receptor beta chain was captured in a study of a mutant IDH1 vaccine in newly diagnosed glioma. Turning to the study itself: Averaging roughly 40 years of age, treated patients were around 60% male and approximately 40% female.

Repertoires were generated with immunoSEQ multiplex PCR, while TCRdb's copy carries only in-frame clones and drops some. Of roughly 99,000 clones in the sample, 85% to 90% were seen once. Germline assignment: CDR1 MNHEY and CDR2 SVGAGI. The CDR3 has 14 amino acids. Trimming cost V 2 bases and J 2 bases, with 10 bases left between them. As for time point: baseline, week 1 (first vaccination visit). Regarding treatment: pre-vaccination baseline after standard-of-care therapy. New astrocytomas of WHO grade 3 or 4 that were IDH1-mutant and ATRX-lost were found in the donors. Comments on this clone: The identical CDR3 is also encoded by other nucleotide sequences in the sample.

Specimen: PBMCs, collected from a glioma patient treated with radiotherapy, temozolomide or both. The V and J genes are TRBV6-5 and TRBJ2-7; D may correspond to TRBD1 or TRBD2 (5 bases each). The TCR sequence derives from a woman in her 50s with glioma. The CDR3 DNA reads as TGTGCCAGCAGTTACGGGACGGCCCCCTACGAGCAGTACTTC. Translated: CASSYGTAPYEQYF.